This T cell receptor (beta chain) was sequenced for a study of blood T cells in healthy people across ages. Findings and limits, study-wide: Comparison with aged donors showed that long-lived donors had more naive CD4+ cells and higher diversity.

The draw of peripheral blood yielded roughly 9.4 milliliters from each donor. The second PCR ran roughly 7 to 12 cycles with a sample-barcoded 5' primer and J-beta primers. Each cDNA molecule was tagged by a template-switch adaptor with 12 random nucleotides. In TCRdb, the 5' RACE reads were re-called with MiXCR into one record per CDR3 protein. The sample holds around 1,000,000 distinct CDR3 sequences, about 23% seen once. This clonotype was counted ten times or more. Its antigen is undetermined. V was clipped by 5 bases and J by 4 bases, with 14 bases between them. Germline assignment: CDR1 SGHTA and CDR2 FQGNSA. There are 14 residues in the CDR3. These data are also associated with another study on T cells of mothers and their children. From that study: Each child gave approximately 2.8 million TCR beta CDR3 reads (each mother, over 9.5 million).

The chain links TRBV7-2 to TRBJ1-2; perhaps TRBD1 as D (6 bases). The sample consisted of blood. The sequence derives from a girl aged 2 to 9 in good health. CDR3 nucleotides: TGTGCCAGCAGCCCTACTCAGGGGAGCTATGGCTACACCTTC. This encodes CASSPTQGSYGYTF.